This T cell receptor beta chain was captured in a study of blood T cell repertoires in COVID-19 (dated by TCRdb to 2020 to 2022). In terms of the full investigation: Samples from collaborators originated in the United States, Italy and Spain and spanned both the acute and convalescent phases of COVID-19. The prospective study material was composed of cDNA or gDNA derived from T cells, B-cell-depleted T cells, or PBMCs. The dataset comprised deeply sampled blood TCRbeta repertoires from subjects exposed to, actively infected with, or recovered from COVID-19. A freely available public database, intended as a resource for researchers studying the immune response to SARS-CoV-2, is where the repertoires were released. The samples were drawn from two sources: the first 160 participants of the ongoing ImmuneRACE study, and fewer than 1,500 subjects contributed by 6 global collaborators. A de-identified subject ID, COVID-19 status, age in years and sex were almost always included in the sample metadata. Where available, HLA class I and class II types were obtained from metadata supplied by the sample provider rather than from assay-based typing.

The full study reports these points: How much clinical and demographic metadata was included differed by source and by participant, and the metadata was provided uncurated.

TCRbeta CDR3 regions were amplified from genomic DNA by means of the immunoSEQ Assay, a bias-controlled multiplex PCR. In the paper's pipeline: The number of nucleated cells in each sample was estimated from the amplification of reference gene primers within the assay. To quantify the absolute abundance of each unique TCRbeta CDR3 rearrangement, sequence reads were collapsed and filtered. For each sample, productive Simpson clonality was calculated by taking the square root of Simpson's diversity index across productive rearrangements. Here the immuneACCESS table is served through TCRdb, limited to in-frame sequences with V and J called. Missing clones are a known gap in these copies; in checked studies unresolved V genes cover under half, and the rest lacks a known reason. V and J calls and clone size come straight from that table; D and trimming were deduced from the DNA. The sample table holds 200,000 to 300,000 clones, of which around 80% were seen once. The ten top clones hold around 5.9% of the sample.

Looking up the germline V gene (reference sequence) yields CDR1 LNHNV and CDR2 YYDKDF. For this chain, trimming is 1 base at the V end and 4 bases at the J end, and the number of junction bases without a gene match is 6. Including cysteine and phenylalanine, the CDR3 has 15 amino acids. Just the 45-base CDR3 DNA is kept, in frame starting at base 1. Collaborating institutions collected whole blood in K2EDTA tubes following their own protocols. Collaborator samples were shipped for TCRbeta analysis as frozen whole blood, isolated PBMCs, or DNA extracted from either sample type. Comment on this clone: Its antigen is currently not known. No base qualities exist here, and no much larger clone lies one base off it.

The sample consisted of peripheral blood. This clonotype was obtained from a human donor in a cohort sampled during active COVID-19. The chain was built from TRBV15 and TRBJ1-2, with TRBD1 matching 7 junction bases. The nucleotides are TGTGCCACCAGCAGAGTCGACAGGGAAGGCTATGGCTACACCTTC. The encoded protein is CATSRVDREGYGYTF.